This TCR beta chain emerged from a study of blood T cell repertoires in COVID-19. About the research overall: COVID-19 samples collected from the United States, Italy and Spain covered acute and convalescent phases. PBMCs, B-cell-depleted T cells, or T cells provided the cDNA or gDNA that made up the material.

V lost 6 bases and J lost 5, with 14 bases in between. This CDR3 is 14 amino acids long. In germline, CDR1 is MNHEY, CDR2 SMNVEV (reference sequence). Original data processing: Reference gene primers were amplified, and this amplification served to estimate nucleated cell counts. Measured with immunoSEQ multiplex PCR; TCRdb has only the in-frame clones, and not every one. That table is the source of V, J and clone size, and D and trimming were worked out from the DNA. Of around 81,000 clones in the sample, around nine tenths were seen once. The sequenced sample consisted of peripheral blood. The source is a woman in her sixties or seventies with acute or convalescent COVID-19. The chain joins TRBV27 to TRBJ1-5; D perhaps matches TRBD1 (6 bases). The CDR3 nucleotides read TGTGCCAGCAGACCCAAACAGGGATATCAGCCCCAGCATTTT. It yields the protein CASRPKQGYQPQHF.